These 15 T cell receptor beta chains share one sample of origin, sequenced in a study of neurological immune-mediated disorders. TCRdb ran MiXCR on the 5' RACE reads and lists one entry per CDR3 protein. The repertoire holds 30,000 to 40,000 distinct CDR3 sequences, with less than 5% as singletons. Sequencing was done on a sample of PBMCs. The receptors come from a young man with multiple sclerosis.

This clonotype was recorded at least ten times. The V and J genes are TRBV5-1 and TRBJ2-7; the D gene is possibly TRBD1 (6 bases). V lost 0 bases, J lost 3 bases, and 10 bases lay in between. The CDR3 is 14 amino acids. The germline V gene encodes CDR1 SGHRS and CDR2 YFSETQ. In DNA, the CDR3 is TGCGCCAGCAGCTTGGAAGCCAGGGGCTACGAGCAGTACTTC. This codes for CASSLEARGYEQYF.

This clonotype was recorded many times. This rearrangement joins TRBV5-1 to TRBJ2-1; D gene ambiguous. The CDR3 covers 15 residues. With 1 base removed from V and 4 bases from J, the gap between germline ends came to 12 bases. Germline V lookup: CDR1 SGHRS, CDR2 YFSETQ. This CDR3 reads CASSLRDPGYNEQFF. CDR3 nucleotide sequence: TGCGCCAGCAGCTTGAGGGATCCCGGGTACAATGAGCAGTTCTTC.

There are many counts of this clonotype. The J gene is TRBJ2-7, the V gene TRBV6-2 or TRBV6-3; D gene unclear. CDR1 MNHEY and CDR2 SVGEGT come from the germline V gene. The CDR3 consists of 12 residues. DNA for the CDR3: TGTAATAAATCAGCTTTCCCCTACGAGCAGTACTTC. Translating gives CNKSAFPYEQYF.

This clonotype was seen repeatedly, ten times or more. The chain carries TRBV29-1 and TRBJ2-1; D not resolved. Germline V CDR1 and CDR2: SQVTM, ANQGSEA. The CDR3 contains 11 residues. The V and J ends lost 5 bases and 9 bases respectively, with 11 bases between them. In DNA, the CDR3 is TGCAGCGTTTCGGCGCTGAGTGAGCAGTTCTTC. This translates into CSVSALSEQFF.

As to this clonotype: A read error may be the cause here, since a much bigger clone is one base away. The V and J genes are TRBV9 and TRBJ2-3; 7 nucleotides match TRBD2. With V trimmed by 8 bases and J by 6 bases, 0 bases remained unmatched. This CDR3 region has 10 residues. The V gene's germline CDR1 is SGDLS and CDR2 YYNGEE. DNA for the CDR3: TGTGCCAGAGCGGGGGATACGCAGTATTTT. Its translation is CARAGDTQYF.

This clonotype came up a few times. The chain uses TRBV6-5 and TRBJ2-7; D is unresolved. Germline V gives CDR1 MNHEY, CDR2 SVGAGI. V was trimmed by 2 bases and J by 7 bases, leaving 15 bases between them. The CDR3 runs 14 residues. CDR3 sequence reads: CASSYLSAISEQYF. In DNA, the CDR3 is TGTGCCAGCAGTTACCTGTCCGCAATCTCGGAGCAGTACTTC.

This clonotype was recorded many times. The chain employs TRBV12-3 or TRBV12-4 and TRBJ1-2, with TRBD1 matching 9 bases. This CDR3 comprises 17 residues. V trimming: 5 bases; J trimming: 3 bases; junction bases outside the gene matches: 13. The CDR3 nucleotides read TGTGCCAGCAGTCGTGGGACAGGGCGCCCATCACACTATGGCTACACCTTC. Translating it yields CASSRGTGRPSHYGYTF.

There are many counts of this clonotype. This chain joins TRBV6-4 and TRBJ2-1; possible D gene TRBD2, 5 bases. CDR1 is MRHNA, CDR2 SNTAGT, per germline. The CDR3 extends over 13 amino acids. V shed 4 bases and J shed 5 bases, with 9 bases lying between them. DNA for the CDR3: TGTGCCAGCAGTGGTGAGGGCCACAATGAGCAGTTCTTC. This translates into CASSGEGHNEQFF.

This clonotype was recorded at least ten times. This chain joins TRBV6-2 or TRBV6-3 and TRBJ2-3, with 9 bases lining up with TRBD2. The CDR3 runs to 17 residues. Looked up from germline, CDR1 is MNHEY and CDR2 is SVGEGT. Trimming removed 2 bases from V and 0 bases from J; junction bases left unmatched: 6. The CDR3 spells CASSYTIAGESTDTQYF. DNA of the CDR3: TGTGCCAGCAGTTACACCATAGCGGGGGAAAGCACAGATACGCAGTATTTT.

The chain carries TRBV7-6 and TRBJ2-2; 12 positions match TRBD2. Germline V CDR1 and CDR2: SGHVS, FNYEAQ. There are 15 residues in the CDR3. Germline trimming cut 5 bases from V and 4 bases from J; bases unmatched to any gene: 2. The CDR3 DNA follows: TGTGCCAGCAGCCAGACTAGCGGGGGCACCGGGGAGCTGTTTTTT. This gives the protein CASSQTSGGTGELFF.

This clonotype was detected many times. This chain joins TRBV20-1 and TRBJ1-5; maybe TRBD1 (5 bases). The CDR3 has 16 amino acids. The V gene's germline CDR1 is DFQATT and CDR2 SNEGSKA (reference sequence). Trimming stripped 0 bases from V and 0 bases from J, with 12 bases between. CDR3 DNA sequence: TGCAGTGCTAGAGAAAGAAACAGGAATAGCAATCAGCCCCAGCATTTT. This encodes CSARERNRNSNQPQHF.

This clonotype was observed at least ten times. The chain employs TRBV6-5 and TRBJ1-6, with unresolved D. Trimming stripped 2 bases from V and 12 bases from J, with 5 bases between. CDR3 length equals 11 residues. Germline V CDR1 and CDR2: MNHEY, SVGAGI. CDR3: CASSYGGPLHF. CDR3 DNA: TGTGCCAGCAGTTACGGAGGACCCCTCCACTTT.

The chain carries TRBV11-3 and TRBJ2-3; D not resolved. CDR3 length equals 14 residues. Trimming removed 5 bases from V and 0 bases from J, with 9 bases in between. Germline V gene sequence: CDR1 SGHNT, CDR2 YENEEA. DNA of the CDR3: TGTGCCAGCAGCACCGGACGGAGCACAGATACGCAGTATTTT. Amino acids: CASSTGRSTDTQYF.

This clonotype was counted at least ten times. The V and J genes are TRBV10-3 and TRBJ2-1; weak D call: TRBD2 (6 bases). CDR3 length: 16 amino acids. Trimming took 4 bases from V and 0 from J, leaving 13 bases between them. In germline, CDR1 is ENHRY, CDR2 SYGVKD. In DNA form, the CDR3 reads TGTGCCATCAGTGCGGGGAGGTCGAGCTCCTACAATGAGCAGTTCTTC. Its translation is CAISAGRSSSYNEQFF.

This clonotype was recorded at least ten times. This chain uses TRBV5-1 with TRBJ1-1; no reliable D call. The V gene lost 0 bases and the J gene lost 4 bases, with 10 bases spanning the gap. This CDR3 comprises 14 residues. CDR1 is SGHRS, CDR2 YFSETQ, per germline. As DNA, the CDR3 is TGCGCCAGCAGCTTGGCCGGCAGAGGCACTGAAGCTTTCTTT. Translated: CASSLAGRGTEAFF.